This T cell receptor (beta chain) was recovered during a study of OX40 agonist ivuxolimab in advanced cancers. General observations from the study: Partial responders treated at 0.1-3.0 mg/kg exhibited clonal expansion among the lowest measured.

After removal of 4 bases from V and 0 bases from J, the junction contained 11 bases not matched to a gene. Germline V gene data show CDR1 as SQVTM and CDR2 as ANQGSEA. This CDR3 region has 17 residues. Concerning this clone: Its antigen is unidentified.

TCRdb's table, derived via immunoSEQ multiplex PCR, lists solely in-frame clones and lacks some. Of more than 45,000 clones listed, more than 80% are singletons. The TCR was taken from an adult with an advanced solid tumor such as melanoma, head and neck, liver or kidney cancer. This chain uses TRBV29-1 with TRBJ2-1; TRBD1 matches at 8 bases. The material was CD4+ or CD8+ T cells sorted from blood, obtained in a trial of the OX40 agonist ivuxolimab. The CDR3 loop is CSVVSRGQASSYNEQFF. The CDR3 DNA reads TGCAGCGTTGTTTCCAGGGGACAGGCAAGCTCCTACAATGAGCAGTTCTTC.